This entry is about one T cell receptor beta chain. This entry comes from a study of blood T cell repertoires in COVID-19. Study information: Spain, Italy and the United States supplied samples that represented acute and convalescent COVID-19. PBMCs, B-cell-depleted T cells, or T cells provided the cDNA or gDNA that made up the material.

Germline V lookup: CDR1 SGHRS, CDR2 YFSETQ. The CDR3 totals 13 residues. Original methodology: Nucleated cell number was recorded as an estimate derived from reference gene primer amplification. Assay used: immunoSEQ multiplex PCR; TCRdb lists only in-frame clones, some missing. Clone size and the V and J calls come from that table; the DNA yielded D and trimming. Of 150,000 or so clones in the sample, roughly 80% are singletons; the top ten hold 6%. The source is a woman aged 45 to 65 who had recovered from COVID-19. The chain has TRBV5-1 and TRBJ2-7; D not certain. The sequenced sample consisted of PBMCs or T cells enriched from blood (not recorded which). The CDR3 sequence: CASRLDRGYEQYV. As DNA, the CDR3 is TGCGCCAGCAGATTGGACCGAGGCTACGAGCAGTACGTC.